The following is a T cell receptor (beta chain) sequence with its context. What it binds is not known. This sample was taken from a study of cytomegalovirus exposure and HLA in healthy donors. PCR employed 60 Vbeta and 13 Jbeta primers. In the original analysis: Later, 65 million to 90 million unique TCR beta chains were counted in an analysis, and some 11 million of them were shared. Some clones are missing from TCRdb's copy, which holds only in-frame ones; the method was immunoSEQ multiplex PCR. The V and J calls and clone size are taken from that table; D and trimming were inferred from the DNA. The table has fewer than 120,000 clones, approximately 83% seen once. Study conclusions and caveats: Later analysis suggested links between common viral pathogens and several top significant clusters. Among TCR beta chains, those listed as cytomegalovirus-associated numbered about 160.

V was clipped by 0 bases and J by 1 base; unmatched bases: 3. The CDR3 consists of 16 residues. Germline-derived CDR1 and CDR2 are SGHRS and YFSETQ. The sequencing sample was made of PBMCs. The clonotype comes from a man aged 40-50 years in good health and CMV-seronegative. The chain is built from TRBV5-1 and TRBJ2-7, with TRBD1 matching 11 bases. In nucleotides, the CDR3 is TGCGCCAGCAGCTTGGACGGACAGGGGGCGTCCTACGAGCAGTACTTC. It yields the protein CASSLDGQGASYEQYF.